The 9 T cell receptor beta chains below all came from one sample that was sequenced in a study of T-cell reconstitution after alpha-beta-depleted transplantation in children. During its preparation, the TCRbeta library received unique molecular identifiers. MiXCR, applied by TCRdb to the PCR reads, yields one record per CDR3 protein. The data hold about 97,000 distinct CDR3 sequences, with roughly 7.6% observed a single time. The sample in question was PBMCs, obtained before TCRalphabeta/CD19-depleted stem cell transplant. These receptors originate from a boy between 2 and 15 years old with acute lymphoblastic leukemia, due to receive a stem cell transplant.

In its sample, this clonotype was seen a few times. The V call is TRBV15, the J call TRBJ2-5; D is perhaps TRBD1 (7 bases). Germline-derived CDR1 and CDR2 are LNHNV and YYDKDF (reference sequence). The CDR3 extends over 16 amino acids. The V end was cut by 5 bases, the J end by 1 base, with 17 bases between. CDR3 loop: CATSGYQGGGQETQYF. In DNA form, the CDR3 reads TGTGCCACCAGCGGATACCAGGGGGGCGGCCAAGAGACCCAGTACTTC. The whole variable domain, remainder taken from reference TRBV15 and TRBJ2-5, is DAMVIQNPRYQVTQFGKPVTLSCSQTLNHNVMYWYQQKSSQAPKLLFHYYDKDFNNEADTPDNFQSRRPNTSFCFLDIRSPGLGDTAMYLCATSGYQGGGQETQYFGPGTRLLVL.

The V gene is TRBV6-2 or TRBV6-3, the J gene TRBJ2-3; 10 bases agree with TRBD2. Germline values: CDR1 MNHEY, CDR2 SVGEGT. The CDR3 consists of 15 residues. J lost 4 bases, V lost 2 bases, and 3 bases had no gene match. The CDR3 is CASSYGAGGSDTQYF. CDR3 DNA: TGTGCCAGCAGTTACGGAGCGGGGGGGTCAGATACGCAGTATTTT.

This clonotype was detected a few times. CDR3 sequence: CATSRDRVGNQPQHF. In DNA, the CDR3 is TGTGCCACCAGCAGAGACAGGGTGGGAAATCAGCCCCAGCATTTT. The chain joins TRBV15 to TRBJ1-5, with D possibly matching TRBD1 (5 bases). CDR1 and CDR2 (germline): LNHNV, YYDKDF (reference sequence). This CDR3 comprises 15 residues. The germline V and J ends were trimmed by 0 bases and 4 bases, with 10 bases remaining between them.

The sample holds many counts of this clonotype. The chain's CDR3 is CAAGGPSGYAGELFF. For the CDR3, the DNA is TGTGCCGCTGGGGGGCCTAGCGGATACGCCGGGGAGCTGTTTTTT. The V call is TRBV19, the J call TRBJ2-2; a possible D gene is TRBD2 (7 bases). This CDR3 comprises 15 residues. Germline V lookup: CDR1 LNHDA, CDR2 SQIVND (reference sequence). The V gene lost 11 bases and the J gene lost 6 bases, with 22 bases spanning the gap.

The rearrangement uses TRBV7-9 and TRBJ1-5; the D gene is possibly TRBD1 (6 bases). Per the germline V gene, CDR1 is SEHNR and CDR2 is FQNEAQ (reference sequence). Trimming shortened V by 11 bases and J by 0 bases, and 26 bases separated the two germline ends. The CDR3 is made up of 18 amino acids. The CDR3 here is CALRGVGGPPGSNQPQHF. The CDR3, as DNA: TGTGCCCTCAGGGGAGTGGGAGGGCCCCCCGGTAGCAATCAGCCCCAGCATTTT.

CDR3 sequence: CASSPPGQGAGYTF. Written as DNA, the CDR3 is TGTGCCAGCAGCCCACCGGGACAGGGAGCTGGCTACACCTTC. The chain recombines TRBV5-6 with TRBJ1-2; 9 positions agree with TRBD1. Germline V lookup: CDR1 SGHDT, CDR2 YYEEEE. The CDR3 extends over 14 amino acids. The junction had 8 bases not matched to a gene; V was cut back by 4 bases and J by 7 bases.

A few counts support this clonotype. The rearrangement uses TRBV6-1 and TRBJ2-3, with D tentatively TRBD1 (6 bases). Trimming removed 8 bases at V and 4 bases at J, with 13 bases between. The CDR3 extends over 13 amino acids. The germline V gene encodes CDR1 MNHNS and CDR2 SASEGT. CDR3 nucleotides: TGTGCCAGCCAGAGGGGGAGCGCAGATACGCAGTATTTT. Translation: CASQRGSADTQYF.

As for this clonotype: Because the CDR3 is missing its conserved closing phenylalanine or tryptophan, this is likely a read error. The limits of the CDR3 on the DNA are not certain, so only TCRdb's listed CDR3 is given. The V call is TRBV12-1, the J call TRBJ1-1. TRBV12-1 counts as a pseudogene. The CDR3 extends over 12 residues, inclusive of both ends. CDR3 loop: CASSLADTEAFY.

The chain couples TRBV7-2 to TRBJ1-3, with D hard to call. Germline CDR1 is SGHTA and CDR2 is FQGNSA. The CDR3 covers 14 residues. V was clipped by 5 bases and J by 0 bases, with 8 bases between them. CDR3 coding DNA: TGTGCCAGCAGCCAGCAGTACTCTGGAAACACCATATATTTT. Its protein product is CASSQQYSGNTIYF.